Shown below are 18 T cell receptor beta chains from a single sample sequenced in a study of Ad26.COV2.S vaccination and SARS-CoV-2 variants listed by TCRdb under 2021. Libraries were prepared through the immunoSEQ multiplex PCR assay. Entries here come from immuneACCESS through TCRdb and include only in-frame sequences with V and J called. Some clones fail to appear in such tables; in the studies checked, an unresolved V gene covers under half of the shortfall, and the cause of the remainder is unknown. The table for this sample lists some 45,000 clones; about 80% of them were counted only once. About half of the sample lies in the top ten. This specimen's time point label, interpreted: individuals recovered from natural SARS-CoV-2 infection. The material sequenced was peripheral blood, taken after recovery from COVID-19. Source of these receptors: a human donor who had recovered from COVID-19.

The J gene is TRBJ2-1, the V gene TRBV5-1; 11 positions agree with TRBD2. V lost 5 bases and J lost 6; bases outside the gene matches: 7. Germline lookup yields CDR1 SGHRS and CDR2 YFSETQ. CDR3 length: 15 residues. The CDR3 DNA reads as TGCGCCAGCAGTCTTAGCGGGGGGGTAACCAATGAGCAGTTCTTC. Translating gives CASSLSGGVTNEQFF.

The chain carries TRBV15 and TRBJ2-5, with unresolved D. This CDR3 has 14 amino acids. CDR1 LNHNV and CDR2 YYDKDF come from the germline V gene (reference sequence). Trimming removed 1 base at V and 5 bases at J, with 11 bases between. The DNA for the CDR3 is TGTGCCACCAGCAGAGTGGACGGGCCGGAGACCCAGTACTTC. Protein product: CATSRVDGPETQYF. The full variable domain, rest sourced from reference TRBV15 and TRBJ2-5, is DAMVIQNPRYQVTQFGKPVTLSCSQTLNHNVMYWYQQKSSQAPKLLFHYYDKDFNNEADTPDNFQSRRPNTSFCFLDIRSPGLGDTAMYLCATSRVDGPETQYFGPGTRLLVL.

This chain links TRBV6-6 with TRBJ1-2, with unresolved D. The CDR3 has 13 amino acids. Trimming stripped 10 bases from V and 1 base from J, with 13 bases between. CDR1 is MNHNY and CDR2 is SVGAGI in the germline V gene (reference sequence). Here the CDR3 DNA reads TGTGCCATACCTAATGACATTAACTATGGCTACACCTTC. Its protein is CAIPNDINYGYTF.

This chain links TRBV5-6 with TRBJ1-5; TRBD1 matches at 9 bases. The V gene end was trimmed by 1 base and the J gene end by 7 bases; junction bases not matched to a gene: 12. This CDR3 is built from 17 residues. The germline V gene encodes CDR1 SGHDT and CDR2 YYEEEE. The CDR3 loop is CASSLTGTGIGRQPQHF. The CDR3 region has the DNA TGTGCCAGCAGCTTGACCGGGACAGGGATAGGGAGGCAGCCCCAGCATTTT.

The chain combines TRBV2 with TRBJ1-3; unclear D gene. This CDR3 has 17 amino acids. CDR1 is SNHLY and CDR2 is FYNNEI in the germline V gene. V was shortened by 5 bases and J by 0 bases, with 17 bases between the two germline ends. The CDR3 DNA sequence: TGTGCCAGCAGTTTTGGCGGGCCGCTGAGCTCTGGAAACACCATATATTTT. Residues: CASSFGGPLSSGNTIYF.

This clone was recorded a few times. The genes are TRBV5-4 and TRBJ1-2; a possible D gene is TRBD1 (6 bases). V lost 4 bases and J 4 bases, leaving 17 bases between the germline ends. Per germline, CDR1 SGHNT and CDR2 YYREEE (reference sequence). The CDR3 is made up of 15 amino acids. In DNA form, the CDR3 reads TGTGCCAGCAGCCAACCGGGGGCCGTTTCCTATGGCTACACCTTC. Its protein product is CASSQPGAVSYGYTF.

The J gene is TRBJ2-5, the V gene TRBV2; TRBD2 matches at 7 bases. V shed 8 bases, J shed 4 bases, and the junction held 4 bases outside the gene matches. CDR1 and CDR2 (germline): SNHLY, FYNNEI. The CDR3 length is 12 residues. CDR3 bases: TGTGCCAGCTCGCGGGGGTTAGAGACCCAGTACTTC. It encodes CASSRGLETQYF.

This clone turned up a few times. The CDR3 loop reads CASREMGEGSPLHF. CDR3 coding DNA: TGTGCCAGCAGGGAGATGGGGGAGGGTTCACCCCTCCACTTT. This sequence joins TRBV2 and TRBJ1-6, with TRBD1 as a possible D gene (5 bases). Germline CDR1 SNHLY, CDR2 FYNNEI. The CDR3 is 14 amino acids. Between the trimmed V and J ends, which lost 6 bases and 9 bases, there was a span of 15 bases.

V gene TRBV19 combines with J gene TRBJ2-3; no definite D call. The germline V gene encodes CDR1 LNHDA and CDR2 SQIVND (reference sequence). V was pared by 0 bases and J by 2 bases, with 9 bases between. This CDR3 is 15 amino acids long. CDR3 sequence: CASSIDGQFTDTQYF. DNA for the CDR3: TGTGCCAGTAGTATAGATGGGCAGTTCACAGATACGCAGTATTTT.

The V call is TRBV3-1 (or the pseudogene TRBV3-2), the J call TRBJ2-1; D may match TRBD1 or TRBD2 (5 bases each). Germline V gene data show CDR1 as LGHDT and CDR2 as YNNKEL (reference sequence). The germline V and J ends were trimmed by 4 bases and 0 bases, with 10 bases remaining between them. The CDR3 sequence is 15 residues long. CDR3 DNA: TGTGCCAGCAGCCGAGGGGTGTCCTCCTACAATGAGCAGTTCTTC. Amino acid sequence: CASSRGVSSYNEQFF.

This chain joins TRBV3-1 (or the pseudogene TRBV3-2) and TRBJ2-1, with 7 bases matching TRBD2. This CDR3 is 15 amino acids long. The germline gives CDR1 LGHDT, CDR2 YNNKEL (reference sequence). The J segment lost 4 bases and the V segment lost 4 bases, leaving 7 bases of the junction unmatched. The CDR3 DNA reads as TGTGCCAGCAGCCGGGGCGGGAGTCAATACAATGAGCAGTTCTTC. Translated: CASSRGGSQYNEQFF.

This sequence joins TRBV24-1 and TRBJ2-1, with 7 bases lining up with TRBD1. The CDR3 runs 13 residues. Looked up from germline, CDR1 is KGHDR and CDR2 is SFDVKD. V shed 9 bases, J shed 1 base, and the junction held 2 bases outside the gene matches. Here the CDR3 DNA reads TGTGCCACCTCGGGACAGTCCTACAATGAGCAGTTCTTC. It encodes CATSGQSYNEQFF.

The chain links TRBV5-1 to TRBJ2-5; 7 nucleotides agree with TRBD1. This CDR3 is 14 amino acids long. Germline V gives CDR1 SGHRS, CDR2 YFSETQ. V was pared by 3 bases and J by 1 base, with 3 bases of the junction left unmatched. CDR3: CASSSGQSQETQYF. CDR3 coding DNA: TGCGCCAGCAGCTCGGGACAGAGCCAAGAGACCCAGTACTTC.

The CDR3 loop is CASQREGHNEQFF. CDR3 in DNA: TGTGCCAGCCAGCGGGAGGGCCACAATGAGCAGTTCTTC. The chain carries TRBV2 and TRBJ2-1; the match to TRBD2 covers 10 bases. The length of the CDR3 is 13 residues. Germline V gives CDR1 SNHLY, CDR2 FYNNEI. Trimming cost V 8 bases and J 5 bases; bases outside gene matches: 3.

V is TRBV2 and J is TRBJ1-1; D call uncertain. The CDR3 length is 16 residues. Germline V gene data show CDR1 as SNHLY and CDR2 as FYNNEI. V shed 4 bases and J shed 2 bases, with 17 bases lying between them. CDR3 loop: CASSAGLSVVNTEAFF. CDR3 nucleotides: TGTGCCAGCAGTGCAGGACTATCGGTTGTAAACACTGAAGCTTTCTTT.

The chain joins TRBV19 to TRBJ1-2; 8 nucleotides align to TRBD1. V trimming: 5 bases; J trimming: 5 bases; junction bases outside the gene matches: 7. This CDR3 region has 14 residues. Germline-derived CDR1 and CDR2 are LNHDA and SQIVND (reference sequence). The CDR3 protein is CASSSHRGMYGYTF. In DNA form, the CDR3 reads TGTGCCAGTAGTTCCCACAGGGGGATGTATGGCTACACCTTC.

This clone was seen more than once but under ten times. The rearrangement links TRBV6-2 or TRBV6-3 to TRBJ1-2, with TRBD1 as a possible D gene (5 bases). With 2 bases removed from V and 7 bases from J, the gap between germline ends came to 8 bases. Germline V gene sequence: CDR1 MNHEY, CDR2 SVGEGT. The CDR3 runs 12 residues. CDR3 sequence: CASSYGQGGYTF. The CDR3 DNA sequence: TGTGCCAGCAGTTACGGCCAGGGTGGCTACACCTTC.

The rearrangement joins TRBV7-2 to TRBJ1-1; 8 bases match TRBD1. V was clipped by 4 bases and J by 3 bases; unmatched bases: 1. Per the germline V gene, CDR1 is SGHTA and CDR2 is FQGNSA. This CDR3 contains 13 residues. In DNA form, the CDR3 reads TGTGCCAGCAGCTCGGACAGGGACACTGAAGCTTTCTTT. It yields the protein CASSSDRDTEAFF.